This T cell receptor beta chain was retrieved from a study of T cell repertoires in cytomegalovirus infection. TCRdb independently ran MiXCR on the reads; one entry per CDR3 protein. The sample has around 540,000 distinct CDR3 sequences; about 33% are singletons. On this clonotype itself: What it binds is not known.

The junction had 4 bases not matched to a gene; V was cut back by 1 base and J by 3 bases. This CDR3 contains 16 residues. The sequencing here drew on cultured PBMCs, taken from culture after CMV antigen stimulation. The rearrangement joins TRBV12-3 or TRBV12-4 to TRBJ2-5; 11 positions match TRBD2. This receptor was identified in a human donor in good health (CMV status not recorded). Some clones in this sample may be carry-over from other donors' samples. The CDR3 protein is CASSLETSGRKETQYF. The CDR3 bases are TGTGCCAGCAGTTTAGAAACTAGCGGGAGAAAAGAGACCCAGTACTTC.